Sequencing of this TCR beta chain was carried out in a study of T cell responses to AZD1222 COVID-19 vaccine. A note on this clone: No antigen is known for it.

Produced via immunoSEQ multiplex PCR; TCRdb's table is partial and in-frame only. The repertoire consists of 95,000 to 110,000 clones, with about nine tenths occurring once and the leading ten covering roughly 6.2%. Whole-study findings and limits: Reports indicate that nearly half of spike-specific TCRs are directed at unmutated variant regions. All repertoire sampling was performed exclusively after the peak T cell response. Among those given AZD1222, only six were seropositive at baseline.

The germline gives CDR1 LGHNT, CDR2 FRNRAP. The CDR3 sequence is 14 residues long. V gave up 2 bases and J gave up 7 bases, with 15 bases separating them. This chain connects TRBV12-5 to TRBJ2-7, with a weak D call TRBD2 (6 bases). The sequence came from an adult who received the AZD1222 COVID-19 vaccine. The input for sequencing was peripheral blood, taken 28 days after the second AZD1222 dose. For the CDR3, the DNA is TGTGCTAGTGGTTTGCTCCGGGACTCCCTGGAGCAGTACTTC. Translated, it gives CASGLLRDSLEQYF.